The clone carrying this TCR beta chain was recorded at least ten times. Its matching antigen is unknown. These data originate in a study of T cell repertoires in cytomegalovirus infection. Study at large: An indication of both CMV infection and matching HLA type came from public TCR beta signatures. Study-level results: Public TCR beta family frequency separated CMV-and-HLA carriers, including in an independent cohort. The ex vivo response was dominated by HLA-C-restricted CMV-specific TCR beta clonotypes.

Between the trimmed V and J ends, which lost 1 base and 2 bases, there was a span of 8 bases. The CDR3 consists of 15 residues. In germline, CDR1 is MDHEN, CDR2 SYDVKM. TCRdb re-derived calls from the reads in MiXCR, one entry per CDR3 protein. Counted here are roughly 310,000 distinct CDR3 sequences, 15% to 20% occurring once; the ten biggest clones make up around 13%. This chain connects TRBV28 to TRBJ2-2, with D perhaps TRBD2 (5 bases). This TCR was sampled from a human donor in good health (CMV status not recorded). Some clones in this sample may be carry-over from other donors' samples. Sequenced: PBMCs. CDR3 in amino acids: CASSLYRGNTGELFF. The CDR3 DNA reads as TGTGCCAGCAGTTTATACCGGGGAAACACCGGGGAGCTGTTTTTT.